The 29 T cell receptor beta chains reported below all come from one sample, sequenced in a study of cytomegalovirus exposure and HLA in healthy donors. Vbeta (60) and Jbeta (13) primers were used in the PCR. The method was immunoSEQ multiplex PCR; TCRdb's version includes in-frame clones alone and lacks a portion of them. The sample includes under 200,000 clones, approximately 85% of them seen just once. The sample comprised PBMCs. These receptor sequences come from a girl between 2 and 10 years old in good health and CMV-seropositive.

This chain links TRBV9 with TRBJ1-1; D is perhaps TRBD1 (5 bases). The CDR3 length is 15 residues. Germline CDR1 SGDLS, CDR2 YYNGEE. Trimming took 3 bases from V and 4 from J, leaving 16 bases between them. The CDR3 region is CASSARDPGVTEAFF. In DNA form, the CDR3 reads TGTGCCAGCAGCGCCCGGGACCCGGGAGTCACTGAAGCTTTCTTT. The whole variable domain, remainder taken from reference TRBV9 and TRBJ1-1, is DSGVTQTPKHLITATGQRVTLRCSPRSGDLSVYWYQQSLDQGLQFLIQYYNGEERAKGNILERFSAQQFPDLHSELNLSSLELGDSALYFCASSARDPGVTEAFFGQGTRLTVV.

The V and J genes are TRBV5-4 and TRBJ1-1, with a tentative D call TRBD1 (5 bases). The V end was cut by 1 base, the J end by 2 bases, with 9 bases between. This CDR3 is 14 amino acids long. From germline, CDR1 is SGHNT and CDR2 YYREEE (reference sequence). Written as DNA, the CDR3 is TGTGCCAGCAGCTTGACAGGTCCAAACACTGAAGCTTTCTTT. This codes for CASSLTGPNTEAFF.

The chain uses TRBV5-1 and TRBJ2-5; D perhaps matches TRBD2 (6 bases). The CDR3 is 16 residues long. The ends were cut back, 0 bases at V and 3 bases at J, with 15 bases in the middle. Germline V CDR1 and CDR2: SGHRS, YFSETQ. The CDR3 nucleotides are TGCGCCAGCAGCTTGGTGAGCGGGCCCCAGAAAGAGACCCAGTACTTC. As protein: CASSLVSGPQKETQYF.

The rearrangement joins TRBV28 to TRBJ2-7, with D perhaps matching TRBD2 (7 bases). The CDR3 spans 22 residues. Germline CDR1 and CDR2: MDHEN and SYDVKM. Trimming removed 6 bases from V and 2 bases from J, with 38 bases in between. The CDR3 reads CASSLWSGLSGTRPLLAYEQYF. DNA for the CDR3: TGTGCCAGCAGCCTCTGGTCAGGATTGAGCGGGACAAGACCACTTCTGGCCTACGAGCAGTACTTC.

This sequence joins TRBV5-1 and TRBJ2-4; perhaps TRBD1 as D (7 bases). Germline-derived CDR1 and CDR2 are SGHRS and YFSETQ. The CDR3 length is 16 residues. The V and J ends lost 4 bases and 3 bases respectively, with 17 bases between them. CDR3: CASSRYTGEDKNIQYF. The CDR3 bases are TGCGCCAGCAGCCGCTATACAGGGGAGGACAAAAACATTCAGTACTTC.

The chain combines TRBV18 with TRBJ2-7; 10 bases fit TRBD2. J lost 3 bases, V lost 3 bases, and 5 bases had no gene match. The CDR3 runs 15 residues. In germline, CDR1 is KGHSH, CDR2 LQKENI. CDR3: CASSPPWTSGYEQYF. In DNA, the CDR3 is TGTGCCAGCTCACCGCCCTGGACTAGCGGCTACGAGCAGTACTTC.

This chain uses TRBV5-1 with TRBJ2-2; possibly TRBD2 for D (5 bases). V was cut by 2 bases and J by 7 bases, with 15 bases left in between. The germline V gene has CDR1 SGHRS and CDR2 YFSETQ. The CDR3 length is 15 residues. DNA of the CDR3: TGCGCCAGCAGCTTCGAGGGATTCGGTTTCGGGGAGCTGTTTTTT. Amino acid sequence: CASSFEGFGFGELFF.

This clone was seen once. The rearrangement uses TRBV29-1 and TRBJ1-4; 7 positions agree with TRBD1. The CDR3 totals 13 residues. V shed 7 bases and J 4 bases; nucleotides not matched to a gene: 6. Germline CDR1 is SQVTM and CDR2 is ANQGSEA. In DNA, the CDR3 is TGCAGCGGGGGGGACAGACTTAATGAAAAACTGTTTTTT. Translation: CSGGDRLNEKLFF.

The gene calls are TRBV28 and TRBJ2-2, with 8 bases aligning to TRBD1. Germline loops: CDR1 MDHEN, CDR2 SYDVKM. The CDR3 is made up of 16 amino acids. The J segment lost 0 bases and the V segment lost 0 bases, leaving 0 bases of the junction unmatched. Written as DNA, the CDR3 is TGTGCCAGCAGTTTATGGACAGGGGCGAACACCGGGGAGCTGTTTTTT. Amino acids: CASSLWTGANTGELFF.

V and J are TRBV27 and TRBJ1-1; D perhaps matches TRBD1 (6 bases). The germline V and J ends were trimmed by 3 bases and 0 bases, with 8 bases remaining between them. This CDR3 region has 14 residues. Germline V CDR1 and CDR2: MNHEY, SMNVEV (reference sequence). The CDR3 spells CASSFDRLNTEAFF. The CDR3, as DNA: TGTGCCAGCAGTTTCGACAGGCTGAACACTGAAGCTTTCTTT.

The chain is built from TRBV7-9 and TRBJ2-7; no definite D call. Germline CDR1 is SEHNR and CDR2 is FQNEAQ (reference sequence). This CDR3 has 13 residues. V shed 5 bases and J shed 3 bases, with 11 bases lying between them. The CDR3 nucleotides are TGTGCCAGCAGCGATCCGACTGTCTACGAGCAGTACTTC. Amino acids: CASSDPTVYEQYF.

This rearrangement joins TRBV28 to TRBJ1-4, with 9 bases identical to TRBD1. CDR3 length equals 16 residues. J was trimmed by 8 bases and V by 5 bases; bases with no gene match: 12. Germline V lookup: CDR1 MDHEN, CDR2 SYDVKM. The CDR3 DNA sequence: TGTGCCAGCAGTCCCCCCCCTAGGACAGGGGACGAAAAACTGTTTTTT. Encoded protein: CASSPPPRTGDEKLFF.

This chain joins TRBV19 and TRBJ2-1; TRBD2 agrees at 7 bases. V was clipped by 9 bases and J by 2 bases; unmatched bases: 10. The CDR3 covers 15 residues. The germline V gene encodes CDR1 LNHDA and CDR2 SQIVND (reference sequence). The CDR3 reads CASHGGSMTYNEQFF. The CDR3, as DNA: TGTGCCAGCCACGGGGGGAGTATGACCTACAATGAGCAGTTCTTC.

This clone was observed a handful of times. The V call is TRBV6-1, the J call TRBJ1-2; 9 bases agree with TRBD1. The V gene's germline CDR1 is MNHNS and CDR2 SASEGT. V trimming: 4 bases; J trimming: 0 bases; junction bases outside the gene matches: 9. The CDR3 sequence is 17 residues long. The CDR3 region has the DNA TGTGCCAGCAGTGCGTTACAGGGGGCAAACGCTAACTATGGCTACACCTTC. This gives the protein CASSALQGANANYGYTF.

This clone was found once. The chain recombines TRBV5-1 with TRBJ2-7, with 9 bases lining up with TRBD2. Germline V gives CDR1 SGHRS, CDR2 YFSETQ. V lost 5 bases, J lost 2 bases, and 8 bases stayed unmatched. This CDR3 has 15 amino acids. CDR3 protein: CASRPQSGRTYEQYF. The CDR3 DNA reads TGCGCCAGCAGACCTCAAAGCGGGAGGACCTACGAGCAGTACTTC.

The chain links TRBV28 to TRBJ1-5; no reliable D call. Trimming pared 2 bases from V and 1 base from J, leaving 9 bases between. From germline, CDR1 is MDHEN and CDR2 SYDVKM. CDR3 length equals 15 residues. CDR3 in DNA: TGTGCCAGCAGTTTAGTGGGGAGGAGCAATCAGCCCCAGCATTTT. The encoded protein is CASSLVGRSNQPQHF.

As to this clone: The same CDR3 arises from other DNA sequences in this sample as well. The CDR3 sequence is CASSFGGEGQPQHF. The DNA of the CDR3 is TGTGCCAGCAGTTTTGGGGGGGAGGGCCAGCCCCAGCATTTT. V gene TRBV27 combines with J gene TRBJ1-5, with D perhaps matching TRBD1 (5 bases). The V and J ends lost 3 bases and 7 bases respectively, with 13 bases between them. CDR1 and CDR2 (germline): MNHEY, SMNVEV (reference sequence). The CDR3 covers 14 residues.

The CDR3 region is CASSHDPGLAVYEQYF. CDR3 DNA sequence: TGCGCCAGCAGCCATGACCCGGGACTAGCGGTCTACGAGCAGTACTTC. The chain combines TRBV4-1 with TRBJ2-7; 11 bases align to TRBD2. This CDR3 comprises 16 residues. With 3 bases clipped from V and 3 bases from J, the junction kept 7 bases outside the gene matches. Germline V gene data show CDR1 as MGHRA and CDR2 as YSYEKL.

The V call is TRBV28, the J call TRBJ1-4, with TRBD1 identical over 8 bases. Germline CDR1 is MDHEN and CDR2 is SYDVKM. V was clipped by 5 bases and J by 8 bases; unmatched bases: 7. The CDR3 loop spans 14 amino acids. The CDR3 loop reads CASSINRGKEKLFF. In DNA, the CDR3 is TGTGCCAGCAGTATCAACAGGGGGAAGGAAAAACTGTTTTTT.

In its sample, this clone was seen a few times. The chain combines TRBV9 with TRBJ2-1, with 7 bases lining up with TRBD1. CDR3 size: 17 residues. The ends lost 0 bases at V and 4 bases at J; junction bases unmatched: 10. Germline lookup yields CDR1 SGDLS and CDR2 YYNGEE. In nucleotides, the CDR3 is TGTGCCAGCAGCGTAGGATTGGGGACAGCCACGTACAATGAGCAGTTCTTC. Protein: CASSVGLGTATYNEQFF.

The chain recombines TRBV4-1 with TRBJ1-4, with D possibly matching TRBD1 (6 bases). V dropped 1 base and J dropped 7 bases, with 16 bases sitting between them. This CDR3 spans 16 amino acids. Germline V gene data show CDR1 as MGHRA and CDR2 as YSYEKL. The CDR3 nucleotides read TGCGCCAGCAGCCAAGGAAAGGGGGGGGCTCGTGAAAAACTGTTTTTT. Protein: CASSQGKGGAREKLFF.

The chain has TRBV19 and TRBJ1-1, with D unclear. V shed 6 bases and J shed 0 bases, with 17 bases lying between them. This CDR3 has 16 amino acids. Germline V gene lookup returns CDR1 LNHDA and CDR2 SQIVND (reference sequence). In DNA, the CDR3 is TGTGCCAGTAGCTTTCGGCAGGCCTCTATGAACACTGAAGCTTTCTTT. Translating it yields CASSFRQASMNTEAFF.

CDR3 loop: CASSLARASGHNEQFF. The DNA for the CDR3 is TGTGCCAGCAGCTTAGCGCGGGCTAGCGGCCACAATGAGCAGTTCTTC. The V gene is TRBV7-9, the J gene TRBJ2-1; 7 bases align to TRBD2. The CDR3 runs 16 residues. V gave up 0 bases and J gave up 5 bases; unmatched junction bases: 7. The germline V gene has CDR1 SEHNR and CDR2 FQNEAQ (reference sequence).

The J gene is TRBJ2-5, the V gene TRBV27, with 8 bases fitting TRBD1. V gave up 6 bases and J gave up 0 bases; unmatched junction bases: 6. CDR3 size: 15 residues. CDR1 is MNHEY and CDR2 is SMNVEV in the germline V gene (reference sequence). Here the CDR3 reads CASSPDRVHQETQYF. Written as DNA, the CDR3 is TGTGCCAGCAGCCCGGACAGGGTTCACCAAGAGACCCAGTACTTC.

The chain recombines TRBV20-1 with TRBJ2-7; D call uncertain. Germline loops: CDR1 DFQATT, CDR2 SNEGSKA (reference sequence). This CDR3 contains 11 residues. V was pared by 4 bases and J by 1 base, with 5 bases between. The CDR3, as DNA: TGCAGTGCTACCAGGTCCTACGAGCAGTACTTC. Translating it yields CSATRSYEQYF.

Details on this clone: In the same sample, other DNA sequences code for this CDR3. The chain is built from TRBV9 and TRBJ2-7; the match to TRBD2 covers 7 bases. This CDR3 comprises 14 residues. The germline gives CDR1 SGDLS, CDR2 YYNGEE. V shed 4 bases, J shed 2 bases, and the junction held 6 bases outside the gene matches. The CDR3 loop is CASSPGLVAYEQYF. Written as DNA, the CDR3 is TGTGCCAGCAGCCCTGGACTAGTAGCCTACGAGCAGTACTTC.

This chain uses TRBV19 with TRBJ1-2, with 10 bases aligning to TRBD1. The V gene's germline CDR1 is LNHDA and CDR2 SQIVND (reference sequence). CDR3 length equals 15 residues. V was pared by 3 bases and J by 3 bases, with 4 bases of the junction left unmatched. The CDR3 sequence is CASSMDRGMDYGYTF. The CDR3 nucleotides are TGTGCCAGTAGTATGGACAGGGGGATGGACTATGGCTACACCTTC.

The CDR3 reads CASSLAGGYHEQFF. The CDR3 DNA reads as TGTGCCAGCAGCCTAGCGGGAGGATATCATGAGCAGTTCTTC. The V call is TRBV27, the J call TRBJ2-1; 11 nucleotides line up with TRBD2. The germline V gene has CDR1 MNHEY and CDR2 SMNVEV (reference sequence). The CDR3 is 14 amino acids. V shed 6 bases, J shed 8 bases, and the junction held 6 bases outside the gene matches.

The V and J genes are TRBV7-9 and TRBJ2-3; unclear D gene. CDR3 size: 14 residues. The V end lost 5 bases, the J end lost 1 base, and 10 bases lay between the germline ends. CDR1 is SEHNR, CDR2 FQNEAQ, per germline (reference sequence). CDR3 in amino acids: CASSDGARTDTQYF. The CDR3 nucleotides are TGTGCCAGCAGCGATGGAGCCCGCACAGATACGCAGTATTTT.